This TCR beta chain was identified during a study of Ad26.COV2.S vaccination and SARS-CoV-2 variants. Stated treatment: about 20 received Ad26.COV2.S at low or high dose, single or two shots; several received placebo; per-sample allocation not given. The samples date from day 63 after the first vaccine or placebo injection. As for this clone: Its target is unknown.

Study-wide results and limits: The TCR breadth and depth analyses may have understated or missed part of the total T cell responses.

Assay used: immunoSEQ multiplex PCR; TCRdb lists only in-frame clones, some missing. The data contain roughly 510,000 clones, around 90% of them singletons. Trimming shortened V by 1 base and J by 2 bases, and 11 bases separated the two germline ends. The germline gives CDR1 MNHNS, CDR2 SASEGT. The CDR3 sequence is 15 residues long. The J gene is TRBJ2-5, the V gene TRBV6-1; the D gene could be TRBD1 or TRBD2 (5 bases each). The clonotype was recovered from a person aged 18-60 years who received the Ad26.COV2.S COVID-19 vaccine or a placebo. The sample consisted of peripheral blood, taken in a trial of Ad26.COV2.S vaccine versus placebo. CDR3 region: CASSEEGRLQETQYF. The CDR3 nucleotides read TGTGCCAGCAGTGAAGAGGGACGTCTACAAGAGACCCAGTACTTC.